The 10 T cell receptor beta chains listed next were all sequenced from one sample in a study of cytomegalovirus exposure and HLA in healthy donors. Profiled with immunoSEQ multiplex PCR; TCRdb holds only in-frame clones, not every one. The profile shows approximately 110,000 clones, over 90% of them singletons. The specimen was PBMCs. All receptors derive from a woman between 18 and 29 years old in good health and CMV-seronegative.

This sequence joins TRBV27 and TRBJ1-3; the match to TRBD1 covers 9 bases. Germline CDR1 and CDR2: MNHEY and SMNVEV (reference sequence). There are 13 residues in the CDR3. J lost 2 bases, V lost 8 bases, and 1 base had no gene match. In nucleotides, the CDR3 is TGTGCCAGCGGGGACAGGGCTGGAAACACCATATATTTT. Its protein is CASGDRAGNTIYF.

The chain uses TRBV6-6 and TRBJ2-1, with 9 bases that match TRBD2. This CDR3 has 16 residues. Germline CDR1 and CDR2: MNHNY and SVGAGI (reference sequence). The J segment lost 3 bases and the V segment lost 2 bases, leaving 5 bases of the junction unmatched. CDR3 bases: TGTGCCAGCAGTTACGCGGCTAGCGGGGACTACAATGAGCAGTTCTTC. Protein: CASSYAASGDYNEQFF.

The chain links TRBV27 to TRBJ1-1; 8 bases line up with TRBD1. The germline CDR1 and CDR2 sequences are MNHEY and SMNVEV (reference sequence). This CDR3 is built from 13 residues. V lost 4 bases to trimming and J lost 11 bases; unmatched junction nucleotides: 9. Written as DNA, the CDR3 is TGTGCCAGCAGTTCCGGGACAGGTAATTTTGCTTTCTTT. Translation gives CASSSGTGNFAFF.

The chain uses TRBV7-9 and TRBJ1-1, with D unclear. The CDR3 has 16 amino acids. Per germline, CDR1 SEHNR and CDR2 FQNEAQ (reference sequence). V was trimmed by 1 base and J by 3 bases, leaving 15 bases between them. In DNA, the CDR3 is TGTGCCAGCAGCTTAGGGTGGGCCCCCCAGGACACTGAAGCTTTCTTT. Its translation is CASSLGWAPQDTEAFF.

The rearrangement joins TRBV7-9 to TRBJ2-7; a weak D match, TRBD2 (6 bases). Germline V gene lookup returns CDR1 SEHNR and CDR2 FQNEAQ (reference sequence). Trimming cost V 4 bases and J 5 bases, with 21 bases left between them. CDR3 size: 16 residues. CDR3 loop: CASSSLHGGLTHEQYF. Here the CDR3 DNA reads TGTGCCAGCAGCTCCCTACACGGAGGGTTAACCCACGAGCAGTACTTC.

The chain has TRBV28 and TRBJ1-2, with 7 nucleotides matching TRBD1. Germline V gene sequence: CDR1 MDHEN, CDR2 SYDVKM. V was clipped by 6 bases and J by 5 bases; unmatched bases: 6. The CDR3 totals 13 residues. The CDR3 bases are TGTGCCAGCAGAGCAGACAGGGCGTATGGCTACACCTTC. Amino acid sequence: CASRADRAYGYTF.

This clone was found a few times. The rearrangement uses TRBV28 and TRBJ2-5, with TRBD1 identical over 8 bases. V shed 6 bases and J 5 bases; nucleotides not matched to a gene: 8. Looked up from germline, CDR1 is MDHEN and CDR2 is SYDVKM. The CDR3 has 14 residues. CDR3 sequence (DNA): TGTGCCAGCAGAGGGGCAGGGGGCGGGGAGACCCAGTACTTC. This encodes CASRGAGGGETQYF.

The V gene is TRBV28, the J gene TRBJ1-5; no firm D call. Trimming cost V 5 bases and J 7 bases, with 3 bases left between them. The CDR3 loop spans 10 amino acids. Per germline, CDR1 MDHEN and CDR2 SYDVKM. The CDR3 sequence: CASSQQPQHF. The DNA of the CDR3 is TGTGCCAGCAGTCAACAGCCCCAGCATTTT.

This clone has a single count. The V call is TRBV5-6, the J call TRBJ1-5; D unclear. V was pared by 2 bases and J by 7 bases, with 7 bases between. Germline V gives CDR1 SGHDT, CDR2 YYEEEE. The CDR3 runs 12 residues. CDR3 residues: CASSFFGQPQHF. CDR3 sequence (DNA): TGTGCCAGCAGCTTTTTCGGGCAGCCCCAGCATTTT. Based on the CDR3 plus reference TRBV5-6 and TRBJ1-5, the full variable domain is DAGVTQSPTHLIKTRGQQVTLRCSPKSGHDTVSWYQQALGQGPQFIFQYYEEEERQRGNFPDRFSGHQFPNYSSELNVNALLLGDSALYLCASSFFGQPQHFGDGTRLSIL.

V and J are TRBV30 and TRBJ1-5; weak D call: TRBD1 (6 bases). Germline-derived CDR1 and CDR2 are GTSNPN and SVGIG (reference sequence). The CDR3 spans 17 residues. The V and J ends lost 1 base and 4 bases respectively, with 20 bases between them. CDR3 sequence: CAWSATLTDRSNQPQHF. The DNA for the CDR3 is TGTGCCTGGAGTGCCACTCTGACCGACAGGTCTAATCAGCCCCAGCATTTT.